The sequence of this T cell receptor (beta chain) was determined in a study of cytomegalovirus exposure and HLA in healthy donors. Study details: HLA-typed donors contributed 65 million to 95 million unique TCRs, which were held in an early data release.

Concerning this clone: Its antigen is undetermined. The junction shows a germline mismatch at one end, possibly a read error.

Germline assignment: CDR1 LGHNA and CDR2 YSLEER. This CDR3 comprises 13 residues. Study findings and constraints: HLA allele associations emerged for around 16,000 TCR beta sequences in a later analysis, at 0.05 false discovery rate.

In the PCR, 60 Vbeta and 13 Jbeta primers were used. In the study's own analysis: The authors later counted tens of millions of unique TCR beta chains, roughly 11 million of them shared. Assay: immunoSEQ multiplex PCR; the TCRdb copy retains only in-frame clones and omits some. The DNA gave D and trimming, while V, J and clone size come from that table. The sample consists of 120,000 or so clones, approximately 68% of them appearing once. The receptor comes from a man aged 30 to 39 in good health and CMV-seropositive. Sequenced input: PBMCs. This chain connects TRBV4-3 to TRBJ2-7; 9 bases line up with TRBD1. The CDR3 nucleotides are TGCGCCAGCAGCCAATCCCCGGACAGGGGTCTGCACTTC. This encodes CASSQSPDRGLHF.